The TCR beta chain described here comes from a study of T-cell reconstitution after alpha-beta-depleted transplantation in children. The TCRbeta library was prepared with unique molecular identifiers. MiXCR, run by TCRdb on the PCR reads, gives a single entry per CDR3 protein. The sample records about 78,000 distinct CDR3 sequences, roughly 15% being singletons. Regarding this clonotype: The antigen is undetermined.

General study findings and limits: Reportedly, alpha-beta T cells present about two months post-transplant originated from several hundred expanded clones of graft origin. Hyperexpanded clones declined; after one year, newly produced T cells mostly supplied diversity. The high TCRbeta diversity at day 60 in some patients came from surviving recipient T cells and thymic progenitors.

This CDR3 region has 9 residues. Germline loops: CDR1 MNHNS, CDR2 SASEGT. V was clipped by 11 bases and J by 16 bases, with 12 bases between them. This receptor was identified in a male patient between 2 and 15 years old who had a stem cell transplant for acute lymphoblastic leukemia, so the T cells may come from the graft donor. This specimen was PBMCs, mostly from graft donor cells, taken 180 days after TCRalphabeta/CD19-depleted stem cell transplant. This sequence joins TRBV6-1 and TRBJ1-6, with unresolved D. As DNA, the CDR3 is TGTGCCGTCGAGGACTTGCTCCACTTT. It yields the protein CAVEDLLHF.